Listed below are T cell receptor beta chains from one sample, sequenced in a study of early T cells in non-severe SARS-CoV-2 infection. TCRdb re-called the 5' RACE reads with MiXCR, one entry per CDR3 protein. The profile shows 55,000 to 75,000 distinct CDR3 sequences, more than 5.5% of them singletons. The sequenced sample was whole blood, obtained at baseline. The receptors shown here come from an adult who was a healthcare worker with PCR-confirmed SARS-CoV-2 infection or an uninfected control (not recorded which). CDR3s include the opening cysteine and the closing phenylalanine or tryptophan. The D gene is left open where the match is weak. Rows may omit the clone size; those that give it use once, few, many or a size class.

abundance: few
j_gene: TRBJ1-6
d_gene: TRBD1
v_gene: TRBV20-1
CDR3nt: TGCAGTGCTAGCGGGTCAGGGGGGAATAATTCACCCCTCCACTTT
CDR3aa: CSASGSGGNNSPLHF

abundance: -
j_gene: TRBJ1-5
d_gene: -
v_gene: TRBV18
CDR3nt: TGTGCCAGCTCACCAAGGGGAGGCAATCAGCCCCAGCATTTT
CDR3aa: CASSPRGGNQPQHF

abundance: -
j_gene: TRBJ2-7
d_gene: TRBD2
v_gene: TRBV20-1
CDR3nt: TGCAGTGCCCCGAGGCTAGCGGGGGGAGGTTCCTACGAGCAGTACTTC
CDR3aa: CSAPRLAGGGSYEQYF

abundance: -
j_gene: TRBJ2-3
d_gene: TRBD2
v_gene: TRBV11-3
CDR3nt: TGTGCCAGCAGTTTAGGATCGATAGCGGGAGATGGAGATACGCAGTATTTT
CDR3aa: CASSLGSIAGDGDTQYF

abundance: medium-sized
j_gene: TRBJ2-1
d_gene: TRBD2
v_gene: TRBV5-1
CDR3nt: TGCGCCAGCAGCTTAGCGCCGGGACTAAGGGGCTTCGGGACCTACAATGAGCAGTTCTTC
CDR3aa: CASSLAPGLRGFGTYNEQFF

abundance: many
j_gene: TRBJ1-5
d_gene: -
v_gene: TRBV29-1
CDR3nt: TGCAGCGGGTTTTGGGTTTTCCGGGACACTTATAGCAATCAGCCCCAGCATTTT
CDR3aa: CSGFWVFRDTYSNQPQHF

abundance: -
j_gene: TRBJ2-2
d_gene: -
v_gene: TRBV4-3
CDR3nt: TGCGCCAGCAGCCCGGGACCCCCGGGGACCGGGGAGCTGTTTTTT
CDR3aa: CASSPGPPGTGELFF

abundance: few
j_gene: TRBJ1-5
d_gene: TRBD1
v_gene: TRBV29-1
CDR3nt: TGCAGCGTTGCATTCGCAGGGGGGATCAATCAGCCCCAGCATTTT
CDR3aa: CSVAFAGGINQPQHF

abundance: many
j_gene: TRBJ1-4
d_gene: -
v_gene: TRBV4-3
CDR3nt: TGCGCCAGCAGCCCGAATCTACAGGTCAGAACTAATGAAAAACTGTTTTTT
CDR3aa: CASSPNLQVRTNEKLFF

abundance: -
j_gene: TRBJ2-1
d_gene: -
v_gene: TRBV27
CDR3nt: TGTGCCAGCAGTTTACGGGGGCAGTTCATTTCCTACAATGAGCAGTTCTTC
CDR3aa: CASSLRGQFISYNEQFF

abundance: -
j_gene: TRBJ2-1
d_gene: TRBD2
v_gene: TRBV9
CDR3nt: TGTGCCAGCAGGAAAGAGGGGCTAGCGGGATGGGATGAGCAGTTCTTC
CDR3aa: CASRKEGLAGWDEQFF

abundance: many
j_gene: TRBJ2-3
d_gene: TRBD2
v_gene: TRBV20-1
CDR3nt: TGCAGTGCCGGGACTAGCGGGAGAGGCGGTAGCACAGATACGCAGTATTTT
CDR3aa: CSAGTSGRGGSTDTQYF

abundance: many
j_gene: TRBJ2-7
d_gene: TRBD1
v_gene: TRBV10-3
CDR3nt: TGTGCCATCGGGACAGTCACCTACGAGCAGTACTTC
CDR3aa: CAIGTVTYEQYF

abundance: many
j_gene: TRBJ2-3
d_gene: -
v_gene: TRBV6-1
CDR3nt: TGTGCCAGCAGTGAAGCTGGCCTGAGCACAGATACGCAGTATTTT
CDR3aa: CASSEAGLSTDTQYF

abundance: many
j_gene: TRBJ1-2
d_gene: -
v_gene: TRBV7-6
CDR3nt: TGTGCCAGCAGTGCAGGGGACTATGGCTACACCTTC
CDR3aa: CASSAGDYGYTF

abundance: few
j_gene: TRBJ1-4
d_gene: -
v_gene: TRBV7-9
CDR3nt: TGTGCCAGCAGCTTACTACCGTGGGACGGAGGTGGAGAAAAACTGTTTTTT
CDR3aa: CASSLLPWDGGGEKLFF

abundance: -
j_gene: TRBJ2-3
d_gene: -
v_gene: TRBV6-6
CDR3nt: TGTGCCAGCAGTTTACGCCGGGATGGCACAGATACGCAGTATTTT
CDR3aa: CASSLRRDGTDTQYF

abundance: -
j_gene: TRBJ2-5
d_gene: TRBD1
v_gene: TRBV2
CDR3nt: TGTGGCAGCAGTTCTTATGTCCAGGGGGCGGCGGGAATCCAAGAGACCCAGTACTTC
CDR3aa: CGSSSYVQGAAGIQETQYF

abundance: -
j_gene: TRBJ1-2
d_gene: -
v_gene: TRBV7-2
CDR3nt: TGTGCCAGCAGCTTAGACGAGAACTATGGCTACACCTTC
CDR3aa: CASSLDENYGYTF

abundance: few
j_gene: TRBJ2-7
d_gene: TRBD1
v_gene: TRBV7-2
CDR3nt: TGTGCCAGCAGCTCGGGAAGGGGGCAAGGACGCTCCTACGAGCAGTACTTC
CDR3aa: CASSSGRGQGRSYEQYF

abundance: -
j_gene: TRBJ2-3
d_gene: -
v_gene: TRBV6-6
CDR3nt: TGTGCCAGCCTTGGACAAGGTACCTTGGATGGGACAGATACGCAGTATTTT
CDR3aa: CASLGQGTLDGTDTQYF

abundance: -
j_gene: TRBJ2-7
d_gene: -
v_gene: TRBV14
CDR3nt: TGTGCCAGCAGCCAAGGGGCCCCCTACGAGCAGTACTTC
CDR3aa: CASSQGAPYEQYF

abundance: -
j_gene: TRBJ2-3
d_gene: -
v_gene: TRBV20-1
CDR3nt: TGCAGTGCTAGAAAAAGCGGGACAAGCACAGATACGCAGTATTTT
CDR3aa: CSARKSGTSTDTQYF

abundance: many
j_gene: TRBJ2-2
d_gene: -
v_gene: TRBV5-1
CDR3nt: TGCGCCAGCAGCTTGGTCGACAGAGGGGAGCTGTTTTTT
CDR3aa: CASSLVDRGELFF

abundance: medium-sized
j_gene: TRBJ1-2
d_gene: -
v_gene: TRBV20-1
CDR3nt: TGCAGTGCTAGGGGGTCTGCTAGCTATGGCTACACCTTC
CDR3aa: CSARGSASYGYTF

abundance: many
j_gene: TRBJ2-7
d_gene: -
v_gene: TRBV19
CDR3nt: TGTGCCAGTAGTCGGCATTTTGGGTACGAGCAGTACTTC
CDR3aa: CASSRHFGYEQYF

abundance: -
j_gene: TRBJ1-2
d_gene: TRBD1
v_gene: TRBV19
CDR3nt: TGTGCCAGTAGTCGGGACAGCCTATATGGCTACACCTTC
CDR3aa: CASSRDSLYGYTF

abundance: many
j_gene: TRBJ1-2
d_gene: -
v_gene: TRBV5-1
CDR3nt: TGCGCCAGCAGCTTCCAATCCAACCTCGGACAGACAAGCAATGGCTACACCTTC
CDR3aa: CASSFQSNLGQTSNGYTF

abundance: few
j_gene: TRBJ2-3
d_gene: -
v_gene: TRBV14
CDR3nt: TGTGCCAGCAGCCAAGTCGCCGGGATTTTCACAGATACGCAGTATTTT
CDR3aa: CASSQVAGIFTDTQYF

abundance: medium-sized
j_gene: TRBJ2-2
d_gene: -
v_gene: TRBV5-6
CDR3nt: TGTGCCAGCAGCTTCGGCATAGCGGTGAACACCGGGGAGCTGTTTTTT
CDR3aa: CASSFGIAVNTGELFF

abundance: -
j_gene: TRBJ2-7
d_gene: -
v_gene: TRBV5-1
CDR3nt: TGCGCCAGCGGCGTTGGGGACCGAACCTACGAGCAGTACTTC
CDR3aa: CASGVGDRTYEQYF

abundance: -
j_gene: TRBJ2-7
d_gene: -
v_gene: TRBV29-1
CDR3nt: TGCAGCGCCCGGGACGCTCTCTACGAGCAGTACTTC
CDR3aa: CSARDALYEQYF

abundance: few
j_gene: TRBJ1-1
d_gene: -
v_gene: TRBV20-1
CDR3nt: TGCAGTGCGCACCCGCCCGGGGGAGGGTATACTGAAGCTTTCTTT
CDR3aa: CSAHPPGGGYTEAFF

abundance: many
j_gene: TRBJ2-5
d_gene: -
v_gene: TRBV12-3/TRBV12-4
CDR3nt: TGTGCCAGCACGAACCTCCGCCGCCGCCCCCTGGAGACCCAGTACTTC
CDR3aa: CASTNLRRRPLETQYF

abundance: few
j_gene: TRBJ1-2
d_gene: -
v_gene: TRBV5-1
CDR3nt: TGCGCCAGCAGCTTCGGGGTGGAGGAGGGCTACACCTTC
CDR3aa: CASSFGVEEGYTF

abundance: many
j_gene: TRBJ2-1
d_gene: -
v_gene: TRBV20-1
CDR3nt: TGCAGTGCTAGTTGGGCAGGGAGACCCAATGAGCAGTTCTTC
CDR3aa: CSASWAGRPNEQFF

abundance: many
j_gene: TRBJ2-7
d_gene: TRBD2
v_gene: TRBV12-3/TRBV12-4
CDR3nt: TGTGCCAGCAGATCTAGCGGGATCTCCTACGAGCAGTACTTC
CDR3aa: CASRSSGISYEQYF

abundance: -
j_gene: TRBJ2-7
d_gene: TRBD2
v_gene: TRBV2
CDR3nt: TGTGCCAGCAGTCAATCTCAAGCGGGAGAAAGCGAGCAGTACTTC
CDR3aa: CASSQSQAGESEQYF

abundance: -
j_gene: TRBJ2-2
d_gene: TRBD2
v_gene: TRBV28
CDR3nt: TGTGCCAGCAGTTTACCAACTTGGGGGAGGGCCCGGACTACCGGGGAGCTGTTTTTT
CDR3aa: CASSLPTWGRARTTGELFF

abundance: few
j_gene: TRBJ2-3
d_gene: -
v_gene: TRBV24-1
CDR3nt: TGTGCCACTCAGGGGTGGGAGGGCCCCGCAGATACGCAGTATTTT
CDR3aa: CATQGWEGPADTQYF

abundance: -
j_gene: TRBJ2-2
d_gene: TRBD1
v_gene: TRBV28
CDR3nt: TGTGCCAGCAGTAGAACAGGGGGCTCGAGTACCGGGGAGCTGTTTTTT
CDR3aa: CASSRTGGSSTGELFF

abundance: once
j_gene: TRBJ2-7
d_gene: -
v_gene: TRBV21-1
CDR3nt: TGTGCCAGCAGACCTAGCGTCTCCTACGAGCAGTACTTC
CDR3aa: CASRPSVSYEQYF

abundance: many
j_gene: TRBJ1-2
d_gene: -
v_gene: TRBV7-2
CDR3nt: TGTGCCAGCAGCTTGGACAGTTTGAACTATGGCTACACCTTC
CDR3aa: CASSLDSLNYGYTF

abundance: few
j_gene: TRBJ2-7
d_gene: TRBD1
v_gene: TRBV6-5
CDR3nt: TGTGCCAGCAGCCGTGAAGGACGAAGACAGGGGGCGGTCTACGAGCAGTACTTC
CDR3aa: CASSREGRRQGAVYEQYF

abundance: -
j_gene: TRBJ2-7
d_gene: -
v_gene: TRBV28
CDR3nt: TGTGCCAGCAGTTTAACCCGAAACGAGCAGTACTTC
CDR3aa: CASSLTRNEQYF

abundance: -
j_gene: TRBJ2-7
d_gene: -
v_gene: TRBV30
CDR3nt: TGTGCCTGGAGTAGGGACAACCACTACGAGCAGTACTTC
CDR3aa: CAWSRDNHYEQYF

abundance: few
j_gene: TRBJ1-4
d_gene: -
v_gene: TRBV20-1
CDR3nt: TGCAGTGGGGTAACTAATGAAAAACTGTTTTTT
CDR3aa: CSGVTNEKLFF

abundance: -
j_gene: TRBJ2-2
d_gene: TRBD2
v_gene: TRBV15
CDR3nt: TGTGCCACCAGCGTAGATAGCGGGAGGAACACCGGGGAGCTGTTTTTT
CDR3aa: CATSVDSGRNTGELFF